The next 7 T cell receptor beta chains were all read from a single sample in a study of T cell responses to AZD1222 COVID-19 vaccine. Generated by immunoSEQ multiplex PCR, the TCRdb table keeps only in-frame clones and is missing some. The sample contains 120,000 or so clones, 85% to 90% of which appear only once. The source was peripheral blood, collected on day 0 of AZD1222 vaccination. The source of these receptors is an adult in good health.

The rearrangement joins TRBV9 to TRBJ2-2; the D gene is possibly TRBD1 (6 bases). CDR3 size: 14 residues. V was shortened by 4 bases and J by 3 bases, with 10 bases between the two germline ends. The germline CDR1 and CDR2 sequences are SGDLS and YYNGEE. The CDR3: CASSPRQDTGELFF. The CDR3 DNA follows: TGTGCCAGCAGCCCCCGACAGGACACCGGGGAGCTGTTTTTT.

This clone was counted a single time. The J gene is TRBJ1-3, the V gene TRBV9; D is unclear. The CDR3 runs to 13 residues. Germline V gene lookup returns CDR1 SGDLS and CDR2 YYNGEE. V lost 0 bases and J lost 4, with 5 bases in between. CDR3 bases: TGTGCCAGCAGCGTAGAAGGAGGAAACACCATATATTTT. Encoded protein: CASSVEGGNTIYF.

The CDR3 bases are TGCAGTGCTAGTTGGCGTCAGGGTACTTCAGATACGCAGTATTTT. It encodes CSASWRQGTSDTQYF. The chain recombines TRBV20-1 with TRBJ2-3; possible D gene TRBD1, 5 bases. CDR1 DFQATT and CDR2 SNEGSKA come from the germline V gene (reference sequence). The CDR3 has 15 amino acids. Trimming took off 3 bases at V and 4 bases at J, with 17 bases between the two ends.

CDR3 coding DNA: TGTGCCAGCAGTTTGACTAGCGGGAGGGCTTCCTACAATGAGCAGTTCTTC. Protein: CASSLTSGRASYNEQFF. The rearrangement joins TRBV6-2 or TRBV6-3 to TRBJ2-1; 14 nucleotides match TRBD2. V dropped 4 bases and J dropped 1; count of bases not matched to a gene: 3. The length of the CDR3 is 17 residues. CDR1 and CDR2 from the germline V gene are MNHEY and SVGEGT.

Remarks on this clone: At the DNA level, this CDR3 is encoded by other sequences in the same sample as well. The V call is TRBV3-1 (or the pseudogene TRBV3-2), the J call TRBJ2-2; D is perhaps TRBD1 (5 bases). The CDR3 has 13 residues. The V end lost 6 bases, the J end lost 3 bases, and 8 bases lay between the germline ends. CDR1 is LGHDT, CDR2 YNNKEL, per germline (reference sequence). CDR3 amino acids: CASSLRDTGELFF. CDR3 coding DNA: TGTGCCAGCAGTCTCAGGGACACCGGGGAGCTGTTTTTT.

The rearrangement links TRBV5-1 to TRBJ2-1; 10 positions agree with TRBD1. J lost 7 bases, V lost 7 bases, and 11 bases had no gene match. The germline V gene encodes CDR1 SGHRS and CDR2 YFSETQ. This CDR3 is 15 amino acids long. CDR3 sequence: CASAHGRTGGNEQFF. CDR3 nucleotide sequence: TGCGCCAGCGCACATGGGAGGACAGGGGGTAATGAGCAGTTCTTC.

V is TRBV7-9 and J is TRBJ1-1; 8 bases agree with TRBD1. With 5 bases clipped from V and 3 bases from J, the junction kept 8 bases outside the gene matches. CDR3 size: 15 residues. The germline CDR1 and CDR2 sequences are SEHNR and FQNEAQ (reference sequence). The CDR3: CASSASGGWDTEAFF. The CDR3 coding sequence is TGTGCCAGCAGCGCATCAGGGGGCTGGGACACTGAAGCTTTCTTT.